Presented here are 16 T cell receptor beta chains from one specimen sequenced in a study of blood T cell repertoires in COVID-19 (dated by TCRdb to 2020 to 2022). The method behind the library was the immunoSEQ multiplex PCR assay. Drawn from immuneACCESS, this table holds only the in-frame rearrangements with V and J called that TCRdb kept. Clones are partly lost; checked studies trace under half to an unresolved V gene and leave the rest unexplained. This sample has under 80,000 clones in its table, and around 81% of those were observed once. Of the sample, 5.3% falls within the top ten clones. The sample taken for sequencing was peripheral blood. All receptors derive from an older man with acute or convalescent COVID-19.

This clone was seen a handful of times. V usage is TRBV25-1 and J usage is TRBJ1-2; weak D call: TRBD1 (5 bases). CDR3 length: 14 amino acids. V lost 6 bases to trimming and J lost 1 base, with 12 bases between them. The germline gives CDR1 MGHDK, CDR2 SYGVNS. Written as DNA, the CDR3 is TGTGCCAGCAGCCTACCGGGGGATAACTATGGCTACACCTTC. Residues: CASSLPGDNYGYTF.

The chain carries TRBV29-1 and TRBJ2-5, with a possible D match to TRBD1 (6 bases). This CDR3 has 13 residues. The V gene's germline CDR1 is SQVTM and CDR2 ANQGSEA. Trimming removed 4 bases from V and 5 bases from J, with 14 bases in between. The CDR3 reads CSVARTGTETQYF. The CDR3 coding sequence is TGCAGCGTTGCCAGAACAGGGACGGAGACCCAGTACTTC.

CDR3: CASSLSGADTQYF. The DNA for the CDR3 is TGTGCCAGCAGCTTATCGGGGGCAGATACGCAGTATTTT. The chain links TRBV13 to TRBJ2-3, with a weak D call TRBD2 (6 bases). CDR3 size: 13 residues. Trimming cost V 2 bases and J 4 bases, with 7 bases left between them. The V gene's germline CDR1 is PRHDT and CDR2 FYEKMQ (reference sequence).

The V gene is TRBV28, the J gene TRBJ1-5, with 10 bases lining up with TRBD1. This CDR3 is 15 amino acids long. Germline V lookup: CDR1 MDHEN, CDR2 SYDVKM. V shed 5 bases and J 2 bases; nucleotides not matched to a gene: 3. CDR3 protein: CASSRDRGGNQPQHF. DNA of the CDR3: TGTGCCAGCAGTAGGGACAGGGGAGGCAATCAGCCCCAGCATTTT. Full variable domain (missing parts from reference TRBV28 and TRBJ1-5): DVKVTQSSRYLVKRTGEKVFLECVQDMDHENMFWYRQDPGLGLRLIYFSYDVKMKEKGDIPEGYSVSREKKERFSLILESASTNQTSMYLCASSRDRGGNQPQHFGDGTRLSIL.

The genes are TRBV5-5 and TRBJ1-3; 11 bases agree with TRBD1. The CDR3 runs to 17 residues. CDR1 and CDR2 (germline): SGHKS, YYEKEE (reference sequence). V dropped 0 bases and J dropped 2; count of bases not matched to a gene: 4. The CDR3 nucleotides read TGTGCCAGCAGCTTGGTTCCGGGACAGGGGGCTGGAAACACCATATATTTT. It encodes CASSLVPGQGAGNTIYF. The complete variable domain, with remaining parts taken from reference TRBV5-5 and TRBJ1-3, reads DAGVTQSPTHLIKTRGQQVTLRCSPISGHKSVSWYQQVLGQGPQFIFQYYEKEERGRGNFPDRFSARQFPNYSSELNVNALLLGDSALYLCASSLVPGQGAGNTIYFGEGSWLTVV.

V gene TRBV18 combines with J gene TRBJ1-2; tentative D call: TRBD1 (5 bases). The CDR3 covers 14 residues. V shed 3 bases and J shed 6 bases, with 14 bases lying between them. CDR1 and CDR2 from the germline V gene are KGHSH and LQKENI. CDR3 sequence (DNA): TGTGCCAGCTCACCTCGACAGCACGATAATGGCTACACCTTC. It codes for CASSPRQHDNGYTF.

This clone has a handful of counts. The chain couples TRBV19 to TRBJ1-5, with a weak D call TRBD1 (6 bases). Germline CDR1 LNHDA, CDR2 SQIVND (reference sequence). V was trimmed by 3 bases and J by 6 bases, leaving 12 bases between them. The CDR3 is 14 residues long. CDR3 sequence reads: CASSIYRDIQPQHF. CDR3 DNA sequence: TGTGCCAGTAGTATTTACAGGGATATTCAGCCCCAGCATTTT.

The chain links TRBV9 to TRBJ1-2; maybe TRBD1 (6 bases). CDR3 length equals 14 residues. V was shortened by 3 bases and J by 5 bases, with 14 bases between the two germline ends. The V gene's germline CDR1 is SGDLS and CDR2 YYNGEE. CDR3 region: CASSASITGYGYTF. The CDR3 coding sequence is TGTGCCAGCAGCGCCTCCATTACAGGGTATGGCTACACCTTC.

As concerns this clone: The same CDR3 also results from other DNA sequences found in this sample. The chain couples TRBV18 to TRBJ1-1; D is undetermined. The CDR3 is 13 residues long. CDR1 is KGHSH and CDR2 is LQKENI in the germline V gene. V was cut by 3 bases and J by 2 bases, with 7 bases left in between. CDR3 bases: TGTGCCAGCTCACCGAGGGCTAACACTGAAGCTTTCTTT. Translated, it gives CASSPRANTEAFF.

The chain uses TRBV27 and TRBJ1-5; D possibly corresponds to TRBD1 (5 bases). The CDR3 has 15 residues. V lost 6 bases and J 0 bases, leaving 12 bases between the germline ends. CDR1 is MNHEY, CDR2 SMNVEV, per germline (reference sequence). This chain's CDR3 is CASRLTVYSNQPQHF. In DNA form, the CDR3 reads TGTGCCAGCAGACTGACAGTCTATAGCAATCAGCCCCAGCATTTT.

This clone was found many times. This chain joins TRBV18 and TRBJ1-2; D is undetermined. Trimming shortened V by 4 bases and J by 4 bases, and 10 bases separated the two germline ends. This CDR3 comprises 13 residues. Germline V gene data show CDR1 as KGHSH and CDR2 as LQKENI. The CDR3 is CASSLSSGYGYTF. The DNA for the CDR3 is TGTGCCAGCTCACTCTCATCAGGCTATGGCTACACCTTC.

The gene calls are TRBV2 and TRBJ2-5; TRBD1 matches at 8 bases. The germline CDR1 and CDR2 sequences are SNHLY and FYNNEI. The CDR3 has 15 residues. V shed 6 bases and J 5 bases; nucleotides not matched to a gene: 11. CDR3 in amino acids: CASRPRTGSVETQYF. The CDR3 region has the DNA TGTGCCAGCAGACCCAGGACAGGGTCTGTGGAGACCCAGTACTTC.

The chain links TRBV7-2 to TRBJ2-7; the D gene is possibly TRBD2 (5 bases). The V and J ends lost 5 bases and 0 bases respectively, with 11 bases between them. The CDR3 runs to 14 residues. Germline assignment: CDR1 SGHTA and CDR2 FQGNSA. CDR3 region: CASSPGLRSYEQYF. CDR3 bases: TGTGCCAGCAGCCCCGGACTGCGCTCCTACGAGCAGTACTTC. Full variable domain (missing parts from reference TRBV7-2 and TRBJ2-7): GAGVSQSPSNKVTEKGKDVELRCDPISGHTALYWYRQSLGQGLEFLIYFQGNSAPDKSGLPSDRFSAERTGGSVSTLTIQRTQQEDSAVYLCASSPGLRSYEQYFGPGTRLTVT.

The chain links TRBV10-1 to TRBJ2-1; 9 nucleotides line up with TRBD2. CDR1 is WNHNN, CDR2 SYGVQD, per germline (reference sequence). The ends lost 3 bases at V and 8 bases at J; junction bases unmatched: 5. The CDR3 contains 14 residues. Written as DNA, the CDR3 is TGCGCCAGCAGTGATGGCGGGGGGGCCCATGAGCAGTTCTTC. Amino acids: CASSDGGGAHEQFF.

This clone was detected once. The chain is built from TRBV6-5 and TRBJ2-7; D gene ambiguous. CDR3 size: 15 residues. The V end lost 4 bases, the J end lost 0 bases, and 13 bases lay between the germline ends. Germline CDR1 MNHEY, CDR2 SVGAGI. CDR3 sequence: CASSLLSAYSYEQYF. Written as DNA, the CDR3 is TGTGCCAGCAGTTTGTTAAGCGCCTACTCCTACGAGCAGTACTTC.

The chain joins TRBV7-9 to TRBJ2-7, with 9 bases matching TRBD1. There are 16 residues in the CDR3. The V and J ends lost 4 bases and 6 bases, in that order; junction bases with no gene match: 13. Germline V gives CDR1 SEHNR, CDR2 FQNEAQ (reference sequence). DNA of the CDR3: TGTGCCAGCAGCTACCCTCCTGGGACAGGGACTGTCGAGCAGTACTTC. It codes for CASSYPPGTGTVEQYF.